This T cell receptor (beta chain) was identified in a study of CD8 T cells in Susac syndrome. After extraction with the RNeasy kit, roughly 0.5 to 1 ug of the RNA was reverse transcribed using random hexamers. TCRdb analysed the immunoSEQ multiplex PCR reads with MiXCR anew, one entry per CDR3 protein. The sample lists approximately 280,000 distinct CDR3 sequences; roughly 85% were seen once. CDR3 length: 16 amino acids. The V and J ends lost 0 bases and 8 bases respectively, with 19 bases between them. This chain links TRBV12-3 or TRBV12-4 with TRBJ1-2, with a possible D match to TRBD1 (5 bases). The TCR sequence derives from a human donor with multiple sclerosis. The sample consisted of CD8+ T cells from PBMCs. The CDR3 sequence: CASSLALVGAWQGYTF. Written as DNA, the CDR3 is TGTGCCAGCAGTTTAGCGCTAGTAGGGGCGTGGCAAGGCTACACCTTC.